A selection of T cell receptor beta chains follows, all from one sample in a study of OX40 agonist ivuxolimab in advanced cancers. Method: immunoSEQ multiplex PCR; TCRdb's copy keeps in-frame clones and lacks some. The sample lists tens of thousands of clones, 75% to 90% seen once, with 28% in the top ten. The specimen was CD4+ or CD8+ T cells sorted from blood, collected in a trial of the OX40 agonist ivuxolimab. These receptors originate from an adult with an advanced solid tumor such as melanoma, head and neck, liver or kidney cancer. CDR3s include the opening cysteine and the closing phenylalanine or tryptophan. Each record gives: J gene, D gene, clone size, V gene, CDR3 protein, CDR3 DNA. A D gene is named only where the DNA matches it firmly. The size entry is marked missing in some rows and otherwise reads once, few, many or a size class.

>TRBJ1-4|NA|NA|TRBV28
CASSLWGGLETNEKLFF
TGTGCCAGCAGTTTATGGGGGGGGCTGGAAACTAATGAAAAACTGTTTTTT
>TRBJ1-5|NA|NA|TRBV10-3
CAISIEGPGRQPQHF
TGTGCCATCTCTATCGAGGGACCTGGGCGGCAGCCCCAGCATTTT
>TRBJ1-5|NA|once|TRBV10-3
CAISEDTNQPQHF
TGTGCCATCAGTGAGGACACAAATCAGCCCCAGCATTTT
>TRBJ2-1|NA|NA|TRBV11-2
CASSLVDGSSYNEQFF
TGTGCCAGCAGCTTAGTGGATGGGAGCTCCTACAATGAGCAGTTCTTC
>TRBJ2-1|NA|NA|TRBV4-1
CASSQDRPPYNEQFF
TGCGCCAGCAGCCAAGATCGGCCACCCTACAATGAGCAGTTCTTC
>TRBJ1-1|NA|NA|TRBV7-9
CASTGTGMNTEAFF
TGTGCCAGCACCGGAACAGGAATGAACACTGAAGCTTTCTTT
>TRBJ2-7|NA|NA|TRBV10-2
CASSESSYEQYF
TGCGCCAGCAGTGAGTCATCCTACGAGCAGTACTTC
>TRBJ2-7|TRBD1|NA|TRBV13
CASSQSTGAPQEQYF
TGTGCCAGCAGTCAATCGACAGGGGCGCCTCAAGAGCAGTACTTC
>TRBJ1-2|NA|NA|TRBV15
CATSRDRQTGSYGYTF
TGTGCCACCAGCAGAGATCGCCAGACAGGTAGCTATGGCTACACCTTC
>TRBJ2-2|TRBD1|NA|TRBV7-9
CASSPDRGPTGELFF
TGTGCCAGCAGCCCGGACAGGGGCCCCACCGGGGAGCTGTTTTTT
>TRBJ2-7|NA|NA|TRBV9
CASSVEGDSYEQYF
TGTGCCAGCAGCGTAGAAGGGGACTCCTACGAGCAGTACTTC
>TRBJ1-2|NA|NA|TRBV5-5
CASSPNDYGYTF
TGTGCCAGCAGCCCAAATGACTATGGCTACACCTTC
>TRBJ1-2|NA|NA|TRBV13
CASSPSGGNYGYTF
TGTGCCAGCAGCCCGAGTGGGGGAAACTATGGCTACACCTTC
>TRBJ2-5|TRBD1|NA|TRBV2
CARRTTGVGIAETQYF
TGTGCCCGCAGGACGACAGGGGTTGGAATAGCAGAGACCCAGTACTTC
>TRBJ1-6|TRBD1|NA|TRBV9
CASSVDPGGGENSPLHF
TGTGCCAGCAGCGTAGATCCAGGGGGTGGTGAAAATTCACCCCTCCACTTT
>TRBJ2-7|NA|NA|TRBV6-1
CASSAWTSTYEQYF
TGTGCCAGCAGTGCCTGGACGTCGACCTACGAGCAGTACTTC
>TRBJ2-2|TRBD1|NA|TRBV28
CASREGGTGGPGELFF
TGTGCCAGCAGAGAAGGTGGGACAGGGGGCCCCGGGGAGCTGTTTTTT
>TRBJ1-2|NA|once|TRBV12-2
CASRLEAQNPTNYGYTF
TGTGCAAGTCGCTTAGAGGCCCAGAACCCCACTAACTATGGCTACACCTTC
>TRBJ1-5|NA|NA|TRBV11-3
CASSLKGVSWLTQHF
TGTGCCAGCAGCTTAAAAGGGGTAAGCTGGCTGACCCAGCATTTT
>TRBJ2-7|NA|few|TRBV6-5
CASGPVAKHEQYF
TGTGCCAGCGGCCCGGTGGCTAAACACGAGCAGTACTTC
>TRBJ1-1|NA|NA|TRBV27
CASSPGFTEAFF
TGTGCCAGCAGTCCAGGCTTCACTGAAGCTTTCTTT
>TRBJ2-5|NA|NA|TRBV11-2
CASSSMMETQYF
TGTGCCAGCAGCTCAATGATGGAGACCCAGTACTTC
>TRBJ1-1|NA|NA|TRBV9
CASSDGRANLEAFF
TGTGCCAGCAGCGATGGGAGAGCCAACCTTGAAGCTTTCTTT
>TRBJ2-1|TRBD2|NA|TRBV6-5
CASQAGNYNEQFF
TGTGCCAGCCAAGCGGGGAACTACAATGAGCAGTTCTTC
>TRBJ1-2|NA|NA|TRBV7-9
CASSLEVANYGYTF
TGTGCCAGCAGCTTAGAGGTCGCTAACTATGGCTACACCTTC
>TRBJ2-2|NA|NA|TRBV5-1
CASSFGAATGELFF
TGCGCCAGCAGCTTTGGGGCGGCCACCGGGGAGCTGTTTTTT
>TRBJ2-2|TRBD2|NA|TRBV7-2
CASSVSGVGTGELFF
TGTGCCAGCAGCGTTAGCGGGGTGGGGACCGGGGAGCTGTTTTTT
>TRBJ2-3|TRBD2|NA|TRBV4-1
CASSQRTSGDPTDTQYF
TGCGCCAGCAGCCAGAGGACTAGCGGGGATCCCACAGATACGCAGTATTTT
>TRBJ2-1|NA|NA|TRBV14
CASSQGRPEGDEQFF
TGTGCCAGCAGCCAAGGCCGACCGGAGGGCGATGAGCAGTTCTTC
>TRBJ1-5|NA|many|TRBV15
CATSRGWGQPQHF
TGTGCCACCAGCAGAGGATGGGGTCAGCCCCAGCATTTT
>TRBJ2-7|TRBD1|NA|TRBV6-6
CASRVGQGVYEQYF
TGTGCCAGCCGCGTGGGACAGGGGGTTTACGAGCAGTACTTC
>TRBJ2-3|NA|NA|TRBV6-5
CASSYTRGDTQYF
TGTGCCAGCAGTTACACTAGAGGAGATACGCAGTATTTT
>TRBJ2-7|NA|NA|TRBV19
CASSIRSHSYEQYF
TGTGCCAGTAGTATAAGGAGCCACTCCTACGAGCAGTACTTC
>TRBJ1-1|TRBD1|NA|TRBV7-2
CASSHRQGWNTEAFF
TGTGCCAGCAGCCACCGACAGGGCTGGAACACTGAAGCTTTCTTT
>TRBJ2-6|TRBD1|NA|TRBV29-1
CSVGDSNLGANVLTF
TGCAGCGTCGGGGACAGCAACCTGGGCGCCAACGTCCTGACTTTC
>TRBJ2-1|NA|NA|TRBV4-1
CASSQEELRDNHNEQFF
TGCGCCAGCAGCCAAGAAGAGCTTAGGGACAACCACAATGAGCAGTTCTTC
>TRBJ2-5|NA|once|TRBV9
CASSVGLRPVGETQYF
TGTGCCAGCAGCGTAGGATTAAGGCCGGTCGGAGAGACCCAGTACTTC
>TRBJ2-7|NA|NA|TRBV6-5
CASSYSLRTEEQYF
TGTGCCAGCAGTTACTCGTTAAGGACTGAAGAGCAGTACTTC
>TRBJ2-5|NA|once|TRBV5-1
CASSLEETQYF
TGCGCCAGCAGCTTGGAGGAGACCCAGTACTTC
>TRBJ1-2|NA|NA|TRBV9
CASSGRGYTF
TGTGCCAGCAGCGGTCGTGGCTACACCTTC